The 20 T cell receptor beta chains given below trace back to one sample, sequenced in a study of T-cell reconstitution after alpha-beta-depleted transplantation in children. Unique molecular identifiers were used in preparing the TCRbeta library. TCRdb re-analysed the PCR reads in MiXCR, keeping a single row per CDR3 protein. The sample comprises roughly 670,000 distinct CDR3 sequences, about an eighth of which are singletons, and roughly 0.84% rests with the top ten. The sequenced sample was PBMCs, obtained before TCRalphabeta/CD19-depleted stem cell transplant. Receptors originate from a girl aged 2 to 9 with congenital amegakaryocytic thrombocytopenia, due to receive a stem cell transplant.

In its sample, this clonotype was seen many times. The V and J genes are TRBV12-3 or TRBV12-4 and TRBJ1-2; a possible D gene is TRBD1 (6 bases). Trimming pared 6 bases from V and 8 bases from J, leaving 25 bases between. This CDR3 region has 16 residues. The CDR3 region has the DNA TGTGCCAGCAGCACGGACAGAGTTGGGTTGTCCGACGGCTACACCTTC. Amino acid sequence: CASSTDRVGLSDGYTF.

This clonotype was seen at least ten times. This chain joins TRBV12-3 or TRBV12-4 and TRBJ2-2; D is unresolved. V shed 3 bases and J shed 3 bases, with 11 bases lying between them. This CDR3 is built from 15 residues. The CDR3 coding sequence is TGTGCCAGCAGTTTGGTGTTGGAATACACCGGGGAGCTGTTTTTT. Its protein is CASSLVLEYTGELFF.

This clonotype was observed many times. The V and J genes are TRBV10-3 and TRBJ2-1; 12 bases align to TRBD2. The CDR3 is 15 amino acids. With V trimmed by 5 bases and J by 8 bases, 7 bases remained unmatched. The germline CDR1 and CDR2 sequences are ENHRY and SYGVKD. The DNA for the CDR3 is TGTGCCATCAGTCCAAGACTAGCGGGAGAATATGAGCAGTTCTTC. Translated: CAISPRLAGEYEQFF.

A few counts support this clonotype. This chain links TRBV5-1 with TRBJ2-5; 9 bases are shared with TRBD1. The J segment lost 6 bases and the V segment lost 3 bases, leaving 12 bases of the junction unmatched. Germline V gene data show CDR1 as SGHRS and CDR2 as YFSETQ. The CDR3 spans 16 residues. DNA of the CDR3: TGCGCCAGCAGCTCCCTCCCCGGGACAGGGATACAGACCCAGTACTTC. Its protein product is CASSSLPGTGIQTQYF.

On this clonotype: Relative to the germline gene, one junction end is altered; a read error may explain this. The chain uses TRBV20-1 and TRBJ2-5, with TRBD2 as a possible D gene (6 bases). The CDR3 consists of 15 residues. The germline gives CDR1 DFQATT, CDR2 SNEGSKA (reference sequence). The CDR3 region is CCARDPGGVQETQYF. The CDR3 DNA sequence: TGCTGTGCTAGAGATCCGGGCGGGGTCCAAGAGACCCAGTACTTC.

V and J are TRBV5-1 and TRBJ2-5; perhaps D is TRBD1 or TRBD2 (6 bases each). CDR1 and CDR2 from the germline V gene are SGHRS and YFSETQ. CDR3 length: 14 amino acids. Trimming took 7 bases from V and 3 from J, leaving 16 bases between them. The CDR3 sequence is CASRPGGTKETQYF. CDR3 sequence (DNA): TGCGCCAGCCGCCCAGGAGGGACAAAAGAGACCCAGTACTTC.

There are many counts of this clonotype. This chain joins TRBV19 and TRBJ1-1; TRBD1 agrees at 7 bases. CDR3 length: 14 amino acids. V shed 7 bases, J shed 0 bases, and the junction held 5 bases outside the gene matches. Germline values: CDR1 LNHDA, CDR2 SQIVND (reference sequence). CDR3 nucleotide sequence: TGTGCCAGTACGGACAGGCAGGTGAACACTGAAGCTTTCTTT. Translating gives CASTDRQVNTEAFF.

This clonotype was detected ten times or more. The V gene is TRBV5-1, the J gene TRBJ2-3; 10 nucleotides line up with TRBD2. This CDR3 has 17 amino acids. Losses at the gene ends were 0 bases for V and 5 bases for J; bases not matched to a gene: 9. Germline V gives CDR1 SGHRS, CDR2 YFSETQ. CDR3 nucleotide sequence: TGCGCCAGCAGCTTGGCCCCCCTAGCGGGAGTGGGAGATACGCAGTATTTT. Translated, it gives CASSLAPLAGVGDTQYF.

V gene TRBV29-1 combines with J gene TRBJ2-7, with D unresolved. V gave up 4 bases and J gave up 3 bases, with 10 bases separating them. Germline V gene sequence: CDR1 SQVTM, CDR2 ANQGSEA. There are 12 residues in the CDR3. The CDR3 nucleotides read TGCAGCGTTGGAGAACAGTTCTACGAGCAGTACTTC. Amino acid sequence: CSVGEQFYEQYF.

This chain connects TRBV2 to TRBJ2-3, with 11 bases that match TRBD2. The CDR3 is made up of 16 amino acids. Germline CDR1 and CDR2: SNHLY and FYNNEI. V shed 2 bases, J shed 3 bases, and the junction held 4 bases outside the gene matches. CDR3 DNA sequence: TGTGCCAGCAGTGAACTAGCGGGAGGAATAACAGATACGCAGTATTTT. As protein: CASSELAGGITDTQYF.

Many counts were recorded for this clonotype. The DNA of the CDR3 is TGTGCCAGCAGCCCCATACTAAGATACGAGCAGTACTTC. This encodes CASSPILRYEQYF. The chain recombines TRBV7-9 with TRBJ2-7; no firm D call. The V gene's germline CDR1 is SEHNR and CDR2 FQNEAQ (reference sequence). Trimming left V 5 bases short and J 4 bases short, with 12 bases between. CDR3 length equals 13 residues.

This clonotype was found many times. The rearrangement links TRBV20-1 to TRBJ2-1; D may match TRBD1 or TRBD2 (5 bases each). This CDR3 contains 13 residues. Between the trimmed V and J ends, which lost 5 bases and 7 bases, there was a span of 15 bases. CDR1 is DFQATT and CDR2 is SNEGSKA in the germline V gene (reference sequence). For the CDR3, the DNA is TGCAGTGCTGCCTCTTGGGGGTGGAATGAGCAGTTCTTC. Its translation is CSAASWGWNEQFF.

This clonotype occurred a few times. The V and J genes are TRBV27 and TRBJ1-4; TRBD1 agrees at 8 bases. The junction had 8 bases not matched to a gene; V was cut back by 1 base and J by 7 bases. CDR3 length: 16 amino acids. The V gene's germline CDR1 is MNHEY and CDR2 SMNVEV (reference sequence). CDR3 protein: CASSLYAGGAGEKLFF. The CDR3 DNA reads as TGTGCCAGCAGTTTATACGCAGGGGGCGCGGGTGAAAAACTGTTTTTT.

This clonotype was seen at least ten times. The chain uses TRBV20-1 and TRBJ2-1, with D possibly matching TRBD2 (6 bases). V gave up 6 bases and J gave up 2 bases, with 11 bases separating them. From germline, CDR1 is DFQATT and CDR2 SNEGSKA (reference sequence). The CDR3 sequence is 13 residues long. The CDR3 region is CSAQWRAYNEQFF. The CDR3 DNA sequence: TGCAGTGCCCAGTGGAGGGCCTACAATGAGCAGTTCTTC.

CDR3 amino acids: CSAPRSSYGYTF. The CDR3 nucleotides read TGCAGTGCTCCTCGGAGCTCCTATGGCTACACCTTC. The genes are TRBV20-1 and TRBJ1-2; D is ambiguous. V dropped 5 bases and J dropped 4 bases, with 11 bases sitting between them. Per germline, CDR1 DFQATT and CDR2 SNEGSKA (reference sequence). The CDR3 covers 12 residues.

This clonotype has a handful of counts. The chain recombines TRBV11-2 with TRBJ2-5, with 15 bases matching TRBD2. Trimming at V came to 4 bases and at J to 4 bases, leaving 10 bases not matched to a gene. The CDR3 length is 18 residues. Germline CDR1 and CDR2: SGHAT and FQNNGV. CDR3 DNA: TGTGCCAGCAGCTCGGGACTAGCGGGAGGTCACCTGACAGAGACCCAGTACTTC. This encodes CASSSGLAGGHLTETQYF.

This clonotype has only a few counts. The CDR3 reads CASSLVLGGSDTQYF. CDR3 DNA sequence: TGCGCCAGCAGCTTGGTCCTAGGGGGATCAGATACGCAGTATTTT. The J gene is TRBJ2-3, the V gene TRBV5-1; possible D gene TRBD1, 6 bases. Germline CDR1 reads SGHRS; CDR2 reads YFSETQ. The CDR3 runs to 15 residues. V was clipped by 0 bases and J by 4 bases, with 12 bases between them.

A word on this clonotype: One junction end disagrees with the germline gene, perhaps due to a read error. This rearrangement joins TRBV7-6 to TRBJ1-1, with D perhaps matching TRBD1 (6 bases). Germline V gives CDR1 SGHVS, CDR2 FNYEAQ. This CDR3 spans 16 amino acids. The CDR3 sequence is CASSSTYRVVNTKAFF. The DNA for the CDR3 is TGTGCCAGCAGCTCAACGTACAGGGTTGTGAACACTAAAGCTTTCTTT.

To note about this clonotype: This may stem from a read error, because a much larger clone lies one nucleotide away. This rearrangement joins TRBV4-2 to TRBJ2-7; D perhaps matches TRBD1 (5 bases). V lost 2 bases and J lost 4, with 21 bases in between. The CDR3 has 17 residues. Germline CDR1 and CDR2: LGHNA and YNFKEQ. CDR3 sequence reads: CASSQSANPAQGYEQYF. DNA for the CDR3: TGTGCCAGCAGCCAATCCGCGAACCCAGCCCAGGGTTACGAGCAGTACTTC.

As concerns this clonotype: Sequence at one end of the junction differs from germline and may be a read error. The chain joins TRBV12-3 or TRBV12-4 to TRBJ1-2; unclear D gene. CDR3 length equals 14 residues. The CDR3 loop reads CACRVRFLGEGYTF. Written as DNA, the CDR3 is TGTGCCTGCAGAGTCAGGTTCCTTGGGGAAGGCTACACCTTC.